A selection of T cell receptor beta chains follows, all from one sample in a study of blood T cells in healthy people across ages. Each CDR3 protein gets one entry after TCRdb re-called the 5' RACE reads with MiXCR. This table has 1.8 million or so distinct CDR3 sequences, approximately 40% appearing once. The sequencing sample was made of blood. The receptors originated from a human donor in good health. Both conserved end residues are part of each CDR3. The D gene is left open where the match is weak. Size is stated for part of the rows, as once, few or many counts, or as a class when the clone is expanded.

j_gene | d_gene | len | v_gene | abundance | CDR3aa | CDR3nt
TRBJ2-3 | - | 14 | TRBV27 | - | CASSELQGSDTQYF | TGTGCCAGCAGTGAACTCCAGGGGTCTGATACGCAGTATTTT
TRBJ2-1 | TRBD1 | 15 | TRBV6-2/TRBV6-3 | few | CASKGATSRYNEQFF | TGTGCCAGCAAGGGGGCCACATCCCGGTACAATGAGCAGTTCTTC
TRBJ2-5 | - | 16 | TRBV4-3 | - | CASSQVWLTKGETQYF | TGCGCCAGCAGCCAAGTTTGGCTGACTAAGGGAGAGACCCAGTACTTC
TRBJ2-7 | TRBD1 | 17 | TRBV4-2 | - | CASSQGDRGYGPGEQYF | TGTGCCAGCAGCCAAGGGGACAGGGGATATGGTCCGGGGGAGCAGTACTTC
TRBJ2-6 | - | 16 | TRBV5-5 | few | CASSRAPNSGANVLTF | TGTGCCAGCAGCCGGGCCCCAAACTCTGGGGCCAACGTCCTGACTTTC
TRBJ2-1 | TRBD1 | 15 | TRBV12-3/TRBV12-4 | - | CASTQGALSGNEQFF | TGTGCCAGCACCCAGGGGGCTTTATCGGGCAATGAGCAGTTCTTC
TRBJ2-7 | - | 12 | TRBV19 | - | CASGGGGIEQYF | TGTGCCAGCGGTGGAGGGGGCATCGAGCAGTACTTC
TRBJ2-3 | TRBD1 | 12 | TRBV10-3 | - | CATQGAGDTQYF | TGTGCCACACAGGGGGCAGGGGATACGCAGTATTTT
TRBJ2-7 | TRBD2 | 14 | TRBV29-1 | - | CSAAGGVSSYEQYF | TGCAGCGCCGCGGGGGGTGTGAGCTCCTACGAGCAGTACTTC
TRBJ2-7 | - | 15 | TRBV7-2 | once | CASSSIGTLRSEQYF | TGTGCCAGCAGCTCAATCGGGACCCTCCGCTCCGAGCAGTACTTC
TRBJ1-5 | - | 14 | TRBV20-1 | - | CSGGQGLVNQPQHF | TGCAGCGGGGGTCAGGGTTTGGTCAATCAGCCCCAGCATTTT
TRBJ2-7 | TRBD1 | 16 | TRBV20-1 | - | CSARARDRVWAYEQYF | TGCAGTGCTAGAGCCCGGGACAGGGTATGGGCCTACGAGCAGTACTTC
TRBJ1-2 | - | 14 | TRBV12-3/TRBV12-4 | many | CASSFDRGDYGYTF | TGTGCCAGCAGTTTTGATAGAGGGGACTATGGCTACACCTTC
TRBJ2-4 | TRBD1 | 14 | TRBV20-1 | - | CSARDYVQGYIQYF | TGCAGTGCTAGAGATTACGTACAGGGGTACATTCAGTACTTC
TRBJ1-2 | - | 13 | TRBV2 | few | CASSLGLKYGYTF | TGTGCCAGCAGTTTAGGACTTAAATATGGCTACACCTTC
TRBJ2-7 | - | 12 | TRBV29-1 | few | CSVGSLGYEQYF | TGCAGCGTTGGATCTCTCGGGTACGAGCAGTACTTC
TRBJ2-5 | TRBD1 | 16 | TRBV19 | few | CASSIDRTGAGETQYF | TGTGCCAGTAGTATAGATCGGACAGGGGCCGGGGAGACCCAGTACTTC
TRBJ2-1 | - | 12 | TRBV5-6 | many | CASSRWQVEQFF | TGTGCCAGCAGCCGTTGGCAGGTTGAGCAGTTCTTC
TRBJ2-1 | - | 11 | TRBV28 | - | CASSISNEQFF | TGTGCCAGCAGTATCAGCAATGAGCAGTTCTTC
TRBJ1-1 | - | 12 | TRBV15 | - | CATSSLGTEAFF | TGTGCCACCAGCTCTCTTGGCACTGAAGCTTTCTTT
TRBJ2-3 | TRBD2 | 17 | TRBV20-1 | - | CSASLSASGGAWDTQYF | TGCAGTGCTAGTTTATCAGCGAGCGGGGGGGCATGGGATACGCAGTATTTT
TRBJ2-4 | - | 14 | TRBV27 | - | CARIPRGVQNIQYF | TGTGCCCGAATCCCTAGGGGGGTCCAAAACATTCAGTACTTC
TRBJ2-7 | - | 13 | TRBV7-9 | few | CASSFGEIYEQYF | TGTGCCAGCAGCTTCGGGGAGATCTACGAGCAGTACTTC
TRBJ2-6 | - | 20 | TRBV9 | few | CASSSRRRPGRRSGANVLTF | TGTGCCAGCAGCTCCCGCCGAAGACCGGGACGTCGCTCTGGGGCCAACGTCCTGACTTTC
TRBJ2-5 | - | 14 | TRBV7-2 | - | CASKVDSARETQYF | TGTGCCAGCAAGGTGGACTCAGCTCGAGAGACCCAGTACTTC
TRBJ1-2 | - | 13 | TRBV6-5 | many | CASRRSVNYGYTF | TGTGCCAGCAGACGGTCTGTTAACTATGGCTACACCTTC
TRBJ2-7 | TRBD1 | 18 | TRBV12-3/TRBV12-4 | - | CASSKSPGQGSSYNEQYF | TGTGCCAGCAGCAAAAGTCCGGGACAGGGGAGCTCCTACAATGAGCAGTACTTC
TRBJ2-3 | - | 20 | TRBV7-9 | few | CASSFSYRSGTVGGTDTQYF | TGTGCCAGCAGCTTTTCCTACCGATCCGGGACGGTGGGAGGCACAGATACGCAGTATTTT
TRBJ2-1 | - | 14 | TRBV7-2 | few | CASSSRQWALEQFF | TGTGCCAGCAGCTCCCGTCAGTGGGCACTCGAGCAGTTCTTC
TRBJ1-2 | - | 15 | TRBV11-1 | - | CASSFDRPGGYGYTF | TGTGCCAGCAGCTTTGACCGACCGGGTGGGTATGGCTACACCTTC
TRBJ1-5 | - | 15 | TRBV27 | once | CATTPTGGADQPQHF | TGTGCCACCACACCGACGGGAGGGGCCGATCAGCCCCAGCATTTT
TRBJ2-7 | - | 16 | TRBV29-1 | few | CSVEDPVGSGAYEQYF | TGCAGCGTTGAAGATCCGGTTGGATCGGGGGCCTACGAGCAGTACTTC
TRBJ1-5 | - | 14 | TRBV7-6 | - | CASSLGKGNQPQHF | TGTGCCAGCAGCTTAGGGAAGGGCAATCAGCCCCAGCATTTT
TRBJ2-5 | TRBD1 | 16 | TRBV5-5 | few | CASSLGGTGLQETQYF | TGTGCCAGCAGCTTGGGGGGGACAGGCTTACAAGAGACCCAGTACTTC
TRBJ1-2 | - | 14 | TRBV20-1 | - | CSAFSQTPQGGYTF | TGCAGTGCTTTTTCCCAGACGCCTCAGGGGGGCTACACCTTC
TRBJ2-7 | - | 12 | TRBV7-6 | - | CAVGGRSYEQYF | TGTGCCGTGGGGGGCCGATCCTACGAGCAGTACTTC
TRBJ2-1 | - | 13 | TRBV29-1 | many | CSVEDLSGGYQFF | TGCAGCGTTGAAGATCTTTCTGGGGGTTATCAGTTCTTC
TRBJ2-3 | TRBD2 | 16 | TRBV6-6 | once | CASSSGGELGRNTQYF | TGTGCCAGCAGTAGCGGGGGCGAATTGGGGAGAAATACGCAGTATTTT
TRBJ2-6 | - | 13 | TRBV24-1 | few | CATSGGGANVLTF | TGTGCCACCAGTGGAGGGGGGGCCAACGTCCTGACTTTC
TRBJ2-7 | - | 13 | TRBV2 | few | CASSAATVSEQYF | TGTGCCAGCAGTGCGGCGACAGTAAGCGAGCAGTACTTC
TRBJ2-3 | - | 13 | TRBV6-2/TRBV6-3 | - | CASSYGDPDTQYF | TGTGCCAGCAGTTACGGAGACCCAGATACGCAGTATTTT
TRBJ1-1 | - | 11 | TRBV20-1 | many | CSGRDWGEAFF | TGCAGTGGCCGAGACTGGGGTGAAGCTTTCTTT
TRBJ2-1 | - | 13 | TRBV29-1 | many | CSVVEVLGNEQFF | TGCAGCGTTGTGGAGGTGTTGGGGAATGAGCAGTTCTTC
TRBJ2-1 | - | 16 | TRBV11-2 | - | CASSLDGQNRYNEQFF | TGTGCCAGCAGCTTGGACGGACAGAATCGGTACAATGAGCAGTTCTTC
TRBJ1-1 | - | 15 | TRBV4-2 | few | CASSQGAAGETEAFF | TGTGCCAGCAGCCAAGGTGCGGCGGGCGAGACTGAAGCTTTCTTT
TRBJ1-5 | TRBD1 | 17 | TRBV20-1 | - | CSAIRQGDVYGNQPQHF | TGCAGTGCTATCCGGCAGGGGGATGTTTATGGCAATCAGCCCCAGCATTTT
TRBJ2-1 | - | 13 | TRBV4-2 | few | CASSQRGIDEQFF | TGTGCCAGCAGCCAAAGGGGGATCGATGAGCAGTTCTTC
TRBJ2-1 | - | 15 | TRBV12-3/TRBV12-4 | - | CASSPTGGRGNEQFF | TGTGCCAGCAGTCCAACGGGGGGCCGCGGCAATGAGCAGTTCTTC
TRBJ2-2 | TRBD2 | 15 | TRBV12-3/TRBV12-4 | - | CASSLTSGGVGELFF | TGTGCCAGCAGCCTGACTAGCGGGGGAGTCGGGGAGCTGTTTTTT
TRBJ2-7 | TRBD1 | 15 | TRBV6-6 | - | CASSPDRAVSYEQYF | TGTGCCAGCAGCCCTGACAGGGCCGTCTCCTACGAGCAGTACTTC
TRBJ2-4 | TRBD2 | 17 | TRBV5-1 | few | CASSLILAGGPGDIQYF | TGCGCCAGCAGCTTGATACTAGCGGGGGGGCCTGGAGACATTCAGTACTTC
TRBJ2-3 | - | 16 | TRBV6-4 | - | CASSDVPGASTDTQYF | TGTGCCAGCAGCGACGTTCCGGGAGCTAGCACAGATACGCAGTATTTT
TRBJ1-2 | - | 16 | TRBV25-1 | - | CASSEFFMGLLNGYTF | TGTGCCAGCAGTGAATTTTTCATGGGCCTACTGAATGGCTACACCTTC
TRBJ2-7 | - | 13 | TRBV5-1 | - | CASWDVTSYEQYF | TGCGCCAGCTGGGACGTAACCTCCTACGAGCAGTACTTC
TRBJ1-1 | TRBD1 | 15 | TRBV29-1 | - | CSVEWTGQSNTEAFF | TGCAGCGTTGAATGGACAGGCCAATCGAACACTGAAGCTTTCTTT
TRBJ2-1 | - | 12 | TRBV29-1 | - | CSAGWGSNEQFF | TGCAGCGCTGGCTGGGGCAGCAATGAGCAGTTCTTC
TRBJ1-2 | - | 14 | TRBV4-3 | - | CASSHPDGSYGYTF | TGCGCCAGCAGCCACCCGGACGGCTCCTATGGCTACACCTTC
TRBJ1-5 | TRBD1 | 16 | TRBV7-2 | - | CASSALGQVPNQPQHF | TGTGCCAGCAGCGCCTTAGGACAGGTTCCCAATCAGCCCCAGCATTTT
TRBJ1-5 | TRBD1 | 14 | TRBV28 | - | CASHRTGRIQPQHF | TGTGCCAGCCATCGGACAGGGAGGATTCAGCCCCAGCATTTT